This entry lists 2 T cell receptor beta chains sequenced from one sample in a study of a mutant IDH1 vaccine in newly diagnosed glioma. Libraries were prepared by immunoSEQ multiplex PCR; TCRdb keeps only in-frame clonotypes and omits some of them. This table has tens of thousands of clones, more than 75% appearing once. The antigens for these receptors are not known. Noted time point: week 5, during vaccination. The content of each vaccine dose was 300 ug of mutant IDH1 20-mer peptide, and topical imiquimod accompanied it. Sequenced here: PBMCs, sampled from a glioma patient whose treatment included an IDH1 peptide vaccine. These receptors originate from a man aged 40-55 years with glioma.

This clone was seen a few times. V gene TRBV4-1 combines with J gene TRBJ2-1; TRBD1 matches at 9 bases. This CDR3 comprises 16 residues. V was clipped by 0 bases and J by 3 bases; unmatched bases: 3. From germline, CDR1 is MGHRA and CDR2 YSYEKL. In DNA form, the CDR3 reads TGCGCCAGCAGCCAAGAAGGGACAGGGTACTACAATGAGCAGTTCTTC. Translating it yields CASSQEGTGYYNEQFF.

The chain joins TRBV7-8 to TRBJ2-5; D gene ambiguous. The CDR3 runs to 15 residues. V lost 1 base to trimming and J lost 5 bases, with 14 bases between them. From germline, CDR1 is SGHVS and CDR2 FQNEAQ. CDR3 protein: CASSLEAVRAETQYF. DNA for the CDR3: TGTGCCAGCAGCTTAGAGGCCGTGCGTGCGGAGACCCAGTACTTC.